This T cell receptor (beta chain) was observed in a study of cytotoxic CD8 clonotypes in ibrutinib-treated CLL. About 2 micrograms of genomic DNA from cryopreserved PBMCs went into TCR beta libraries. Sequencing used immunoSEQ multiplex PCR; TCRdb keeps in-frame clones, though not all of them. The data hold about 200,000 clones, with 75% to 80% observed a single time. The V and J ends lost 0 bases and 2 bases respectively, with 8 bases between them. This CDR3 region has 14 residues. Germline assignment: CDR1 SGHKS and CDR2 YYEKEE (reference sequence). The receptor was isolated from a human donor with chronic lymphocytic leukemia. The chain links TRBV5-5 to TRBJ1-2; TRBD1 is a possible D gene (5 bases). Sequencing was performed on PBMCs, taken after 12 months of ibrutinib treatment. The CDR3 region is CASSLGRVNYGYTF. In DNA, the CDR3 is TGTGCCAGCAGCTTGGGCAGGGTCAACTATGGCTACACCTTC.